This T cell receptor beta chain was obtained from a study of vaccination effects on CD4 cells after COVID-19. Using immunoSEQ multiplex PCR, the repertoire was profiled, and TCRdb retains in-frame clones only, with some absent. The sample carries around 22,000 clones, about 73% recorded once. Germline-derived CDR1 and CDR2 are MNHEY and SVGAGI. This CDR3 contains 14 residues. Trimming cost V 7 bases and J 5 bases; bases outside gene matches: 9. Viral peptide pools were used in the ViraFEST assay to expand antigen-specific CD4+ T cells, and sequencing came afterward. Investigators separated out CD4+ T cells once around 11 days of culture had passed. Comments on this clone: The antigen remains undetermined.

The sequencing used CD4+ T cells from PBMCs cultured with HCoV-229E spike peptides, collected before COVID-19 vaccination. The gene calls are TRBV6-5 and TRBJ2-5; 8 bases are a match to TRBD1. The clonotype originates from a human donor who received a COVID-19 vaccine. CDR3 coding DNA: TGTGCCAGCACCCGACAGGGGATGAAGGAGACCCAGTACTTC. It codes for CASTRQGMKETQYF.